This TCR beta chain comes out of a study of technical replicates of blood from a handful of donors. Per germline, CDR1 SNHLY and CDR2 FYNNEI. The V segment lost 10 bases and the J segment 8 bases; nucleotides outside the gene matches: 12. The CDR3 sequence is 14 residues long. Only in-frame clones appear in the TCRdb table, and some are missing; sequencing was by immunoSEQ multiplex PCR. This repertoire shows 76,000 or so clones, 75% to 95% found once; its top ten account for just under 0.25%. The J gene is TRBJ2-1, the V gene TRBV2, with TRBD2 matching 9 bases. Sequencing was done on a sample of T cells isolated from PBMCs. This TCR derives from a human donor in good health. This CDR3 reads CATPNPSGIHEQFF. Written as DNA, the CDR3 is TGTGCCACCCCAAACCCTAGCGGGATCCATGAGCAGTTCTTC.